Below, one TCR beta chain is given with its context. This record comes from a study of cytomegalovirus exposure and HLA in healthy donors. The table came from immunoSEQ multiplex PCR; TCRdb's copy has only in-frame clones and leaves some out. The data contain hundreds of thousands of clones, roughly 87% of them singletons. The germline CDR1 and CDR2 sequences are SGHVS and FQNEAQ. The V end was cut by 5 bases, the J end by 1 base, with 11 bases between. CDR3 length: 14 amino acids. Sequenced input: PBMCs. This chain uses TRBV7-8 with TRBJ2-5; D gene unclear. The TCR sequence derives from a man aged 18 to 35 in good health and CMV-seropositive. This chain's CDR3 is CASSLGLGQETQYF. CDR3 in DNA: TGTGCCAGCAGCCTCGGGTTGGGCCAAGAGACCCAGTACTTC.